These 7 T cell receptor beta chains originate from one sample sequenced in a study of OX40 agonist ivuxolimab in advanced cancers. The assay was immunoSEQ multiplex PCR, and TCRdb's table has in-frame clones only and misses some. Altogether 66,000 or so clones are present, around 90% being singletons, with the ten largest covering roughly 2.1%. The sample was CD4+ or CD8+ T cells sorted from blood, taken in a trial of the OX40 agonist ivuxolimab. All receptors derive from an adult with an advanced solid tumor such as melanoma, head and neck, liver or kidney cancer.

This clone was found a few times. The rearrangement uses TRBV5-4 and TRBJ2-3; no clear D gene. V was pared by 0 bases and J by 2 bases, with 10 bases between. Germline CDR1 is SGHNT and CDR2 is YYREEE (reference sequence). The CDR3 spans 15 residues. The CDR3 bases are TGTGCCAGCAGCTTGGGTTTGGGCTCCACAGATACGCAGTATTTT. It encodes CASSLGLGSTDTQYF.

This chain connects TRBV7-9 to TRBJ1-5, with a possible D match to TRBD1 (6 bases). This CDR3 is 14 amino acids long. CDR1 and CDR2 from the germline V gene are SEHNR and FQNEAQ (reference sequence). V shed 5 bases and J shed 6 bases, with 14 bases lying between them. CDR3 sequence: CASSHREVGQPQHF. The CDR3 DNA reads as TGTGCCAGCAGCCACAGGGAGGTGGGTCAGCCCCAGCATTTT. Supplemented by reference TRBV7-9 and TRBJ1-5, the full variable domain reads DTGVSQNPRHKITKRGQNVTFRCDPISEHNRLYWYRQTLGQGPEFLTYFQNEAQLEKSRLLSDRFSAERPKGSFSTLEIQRTEQGDSAMYLCASSHREVGQPQHFGDGTRLSIL.

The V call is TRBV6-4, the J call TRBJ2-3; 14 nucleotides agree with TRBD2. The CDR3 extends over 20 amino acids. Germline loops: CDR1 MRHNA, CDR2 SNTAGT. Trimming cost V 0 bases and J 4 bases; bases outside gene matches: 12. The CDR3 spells CASSDSKWTSGGPRPDTQYF. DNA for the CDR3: TGTGCCAGCAGTGACTCGAAGTGGACTAGCGGGGGGCCGAGGCCAGATACGCAGTATTTT.

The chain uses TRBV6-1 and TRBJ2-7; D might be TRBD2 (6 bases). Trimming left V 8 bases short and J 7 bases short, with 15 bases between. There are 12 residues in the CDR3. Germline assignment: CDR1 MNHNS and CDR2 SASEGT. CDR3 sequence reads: CASGGRLWEQYF. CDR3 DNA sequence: TGTGCCAGCGGAGGGAGGTTGTGGGAGCAGTACTTC.

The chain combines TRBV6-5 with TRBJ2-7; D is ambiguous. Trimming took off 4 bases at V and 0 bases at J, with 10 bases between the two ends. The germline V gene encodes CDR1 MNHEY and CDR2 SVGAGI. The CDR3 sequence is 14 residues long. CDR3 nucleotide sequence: TGTGCCAGCAGTTGGACGGGCGTCTCCTACGAGCAGTACTTC. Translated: CASSWTGVSYEQYF.

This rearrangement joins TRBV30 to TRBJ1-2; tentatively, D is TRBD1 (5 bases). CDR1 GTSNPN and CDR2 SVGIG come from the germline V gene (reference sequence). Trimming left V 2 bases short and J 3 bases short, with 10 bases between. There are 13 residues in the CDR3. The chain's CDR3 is CAWSTGDDYGYTF. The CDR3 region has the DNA TGTGCCTGGAGTACTGGGGACGACTATGGCTACACCTTC.

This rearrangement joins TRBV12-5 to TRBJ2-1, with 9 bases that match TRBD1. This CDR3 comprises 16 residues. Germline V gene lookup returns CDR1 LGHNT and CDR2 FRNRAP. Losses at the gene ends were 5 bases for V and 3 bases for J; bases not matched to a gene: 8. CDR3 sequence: CASGLPDRGDYNEQFF. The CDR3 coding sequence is TGTGCTAGTGGTCTCCCGGACAGGGGCGACTACAATGAGCAGTTCTTC.